The 19 T cell receptor beta chains presented below share a single source sample, sequenced in a study of blood T cell repertoires in COVID-19. Repertoires were generated with immunoSEQ multiplex PCR, while TCRdb's copy carries only in-frame clones and drops some. The sample yields about 64,000 clones, about 66% seen once. The sample consisted of PBMCs or T cells enriched from blood (not recorded which). The receptors derive from a woman aged 55-70 years who had been exposed to COVID-19.

This sequence joins TRBV5-4 and TRBJ2-7; 7 bases agree with TRBD1. CDR3 length: 13 residues. With V trimmed by 4 bases and J by 12 bases, 13 bases remained unmatched. CDR1 and CDR2 (germline): SGHNT, YYREEE (reference sequence). CDR3 in DNA: TGTGCCAGCAGCAAAGACAGGGAAGAGCGTCCGTACTTC. It specifies CASSKDREERPYF.

This sequence joins TRBV18 and TRBJ1-1; the match to TRBD1 covers 8 bases. V lost 1 base and J lost 4; bases outside the gene matches: 5. The V gene's germline CDR1 is KGHSH and CDR2 LQKENI. The CDR3 contains 15 residues. The CDR3 sequence is CASSPQSTGGTEAFF. CDR3 in DNA: TGTGCCAGCTCACCACAATCCACAGGGGGCACTGAAGCTTTCTTT.

The chain uses TRBV28 and TRBJ1-6, with 10 bases identical to TRBD1. The CDR3 is 14 residues long. The trim removed 4 bases at V and 10 bases at J, leaving 4 bases unmatched. CDR1 MDHEN and CDR2 SYDVKM come from the germline V gene. The CDR3 nucleotides are TGTGCCAGCAGTTCGACAGGGGGCAGGTCACCCCTCCACTTT. This gives the protein CASSSTGGRSPLHF.

The chain uses TRBV12-3 or TRBV12-4 and TRBJ1-3; tentatively, D is TRBD1 (6 bases). With 3 bases removed from V and 6 bases from J, the gap between germline ends came to 9 bases. The CDR3 extends over 13 amino acids. CDR3 residues: CASSLGQKNTIYF. As DNA, the CDR3 is TGTGCCAGCAGTTTGGGACAAAAAAACACCATATATTTT.

This chain joins TRBV5-4 and TRBJ2-5; 10 bases are shared with TRBD2. Germline lookup yields CDR1 SGHNT and CDR2 YYREEE (reference sequence). This CDR3 has 15 amino acids. With V trimmed by 4 bases and J by 2 bases, 5 bases remained unmatched. The CDR3 region is CASSQFSGGQETQYF. The CDR3 DNA sequence: TGTGCCAGCAGCCAGTTTAGCGGGGGGCAAGAGACCCAGTACTTC.

This clone has a handful of counts. The rearrangement uses TRBV9 and TRBJ2-2; 8 bases align to TRBD2. The CDR3 consists of 15 residues. V was clipped by 0 bases and J by 5 bases; unmatched bases: 3. Germline lookup yields CDR1 SGDLS and CDR2 YYNGEE. As DNA, the CDR3 is TGTGCCAGCAGCGTAGCGGGGGGGCATACCGGGGAGCTGTTTTTT. It yields the protein CASSVAGGHTGELFF.

The chain links TRBV25-1 to TRBJ2-5; 10 positions agree with TRBD2. Germline loops: CDR1 MGHDK, CDR2 SYGVNS. The CDR3 loop spans 16 amino acids. V lost 7 bases to trimming and J lost 1 base; unmatched junction nucleotides: 9. The CDR3 loop is CASTVGTSGTQETQYF. CDR3 coding DNA: TGTGCCAGCACCGTGGGTACTAGCGGGACCCAAGAGACCCAGTACTTC.

The gene calls are TRBV29-1 and TRBJ2-7, with 8 bases matching TRBD1. Germline assignment: CDR1 SQVTM and CDR2 ANQGSEA. Germline trimming cut 6 bases from V and 3 bases from J; bases unmatched to any gene: 10. The CDR3 has 14 residues. CDR3 nucleotides: TGCAGCGTATCAGCTCCGGGACAGGTCTACGAGCAGTACTTC. Amino acids: CSVSAPGQVYEQYF.

The chain couples TRBV2 to TRBJ2-3, with a possible D match to TRBD1 (5 bases). This CDR3 region has 15 residues. CDR1 SNHLY and CDR2 FYNNEI come from the germline V gene. V lost 6 bases and J 3 bases, leaving 16 bases between the germline ends. CDR3 coding DNA: TGTGCCAGCAGCCCCATGGGGCCCCGAACAGATACGCAGTATTTT. This gives the protein CASSPMGPRTDTQYF. The complete variable domain, with remaining parts taken from reference TRBV2 and TRBJ2-3, reads EPEVTQTPSHQVTQMGQEVILRCVPISNHLYFYWYRQILGQKVEFLVSFYNNEISEKSEIFDDQFSVERPDGSNFTLKIRSTKLEDSAMYFCASSPMGPRTDTQYFGPGTRLTVL.

The rearrangement joins TRBV28 to TRBJ2-5; 10 nucleotides line up with TRBD2. Trimming cost V 3 bases and J 5 bases; bases outside gene matches: 12. This CDR3 is 17 amino acids long. Germline-derived CDR1 and CDR2 are MDHEN and SYDVKM. In DNA, the CDR3 is TGTGCCAGCAGTTTGGCGTCTAGCGGGAGTATGGGGGAGACCCAGTACTTC. It specifies CASSLASSGSMGETQYF.

The chain recombines TRBV28 with TRBJ1-1; a weak D match, TRBD1 (5 bases). Trimming removed 3 bases at V and 2 bases at J, with 7 bases between. Germline assignment: CDR1 MDHEN and CDR2 SYDVKM. The CDR3 totals 13 residues. The CDR3 nucleotides read TGTGCCAGCAGTTTGCGGACAAACACTGAAGCTTTCTTT. Protein product: CASSLRTNTEAFF.

This chain joins TRBV28 and TRBJ2-7, with 7 bases lining up with TRBD1. CDR3 length: 15 amino acids. CDR1 is MDHEN, CDR2 SYDVKM, per germline. With V trimmed by 5 bases and J by 4 bases, 11 bases remained unmatched. CDR3 in amino acids: CASSVSGTARYEQYF. CDR3 nucleotides: TGTGCCAGCAGTGTATCCGGGACAGCTCGTTACGAGCAGTACTTC.

The chain recombines TRBV19 with TRBJ1-5; D call uncertain. Germline-derived CDR1 and CDR2 are LNHDA and SQIVND (reference sequence). The V end lost 4 bases, the J end lost 5 bases, and 15 bases lay between the germline ends. This CDR3 region has 15 residues. CDR3 sequence (DNA): TGTGCCAGTAGTACCATAACAGCGGACCATCAGCCCCAGCATTTT. Amino acids: CASSTITADHQPQHF.

The chain carries TRBV11-3 and TRBJ2-1, with D possibly matching TRBD2 (7 bases). This CDR3 is 14 amino acids long. The V gene lost 1 base and the J gene lost 5 bases, with 9 bases spanning the gap. From germline, CDR1 is SGHNT and CDR2 YENEEA. In DNA form, the CDR3 reads TGTGCCAGCAGCTTAGGCGGGGGCCACAATGAGCAGTTCTTC. It yields the protein CASSLGGGHNEQFF.

V usage is TRBV19 and J usage is TRBJ2-1, with 15 bases fitting TRBD2. The CDR3 length is 18 residues. CDR1 is LNHDA, CDR2 SQIVND, per germline (reference sequence). V shed 8 bases, J shed 8 bases, and the junction held 16 bases outside the gene matches. CDR3 protein: CASAKQGTSGRRGDEQFF. CDR3 sequence (DNA): TGTGCCAGTGCCAAACAGGGGACTAGCGGGAGGCGAGGGGATGAGCAGTTCTTC.

The CDR3 here is CASSQDSTDQPQHF. For the CDR3, the DNA is TGTGCCAGCTCACAAGACTCAACGGATCAGCCCCAGCATTTT. This chain connects TRBV18 to TRBJ1-5, with D unclear. Germline V gene lookup returns CDR1 KGHSH and CDR2 LQKENI. V gave up 4 bases and J gave up 5 bases, with 12 bases separating them. The CDR3 is made up of 14 amino acids.

The chain links TRBV19 to TRBJ1-2; D gene uncertain. With 7 bases removed from V and 5 bases from J, the gap between germline ends came to 17 bases. Looked up from germline, CDR1 is LNHDA and CDR2 is SQIVND (reference sequence). The CDR3 has 14 residues. The CDR3 loop reads CASTRKGDSYGYTF. CDR3 sequence (DNA): TGTGCCAGTACTCGAAAAGGAGACTCTTATGGCTACACCTTC.

This clone appeared once. The chain combines TRBV12-3 or TRBV12-4 with TRBJ1-1; D is uncertain. This CDR3 spans 11 amino acids. V lost 6 bases to trimming and J lost 3 bases, with 5 bases between them. The CDR3 is CASSSDTEAFF. The CDR3 nucleotides are TGTGCCAGCAGCTCAGACACTGAAGCTTTCTTT.

The chain couples TRBV4-2 to TRBJ2-3, with TRBD2 as a possible D gene (6 bases). Between the trimmed V and J ends, which lost 3 bases and 1 base, there was a span of 11 bases. The CDR3 has 15 amino acids. Germline CDR1 is LGHNA and CDR2 is YNFKEQ. CDR3 coding DNA: TGTGCCAGCAGCCAGGCAACTAGCCGCACAGATACGCAGTATTTT. Protein sequence: CASSQATSRTDTQYF.